A single T cell receptor beta chain is shown here with its context. This clone was counted only a few times. The target of this receptor is not known. Base qualities were left out, and no much larger clone turns up one base away. The germline V gene (reference sequence) specifies MNHNY as CDR1 and SVGAGI as CDR2. V and J lose 6 bases and 5 bases, and a span of 8 bases separates them. From its cysteine to its phenylalanine, the CDR3 spans 11 amino acids. Only CDR3 DNA remains: 33 bases, in frame from the first base. The data originate from a study of cytomegalovirus exposure and HLA in healthy donors (dated by TCRdb to about 2017). Regarding the complete study: An earlier analysis of some 600 of the donors reported 250 to 350 Gb of sequence data and around 120 million unique TCR beta sequences obtained from some 200 million T cells. About 310 gigabases of sequencing data and approximately 84 million unique TCR sequences were included in an early release covering roughly 600 HLA-typed donors. Among the 398 genotyped donors, 75% to 90% belonged to the genetic ancestry cluster associated with self-reported Caucasian donors. The study aimed to test whether signatures of past pathogen exposure could be identified by cataloging public T cell receptors. The T cell repertoires of 700 or so subjects were profiled by immunosequencing and related to cytomegalovirus serostatus. Besides the first cohort of 500 to 700 subjects, a separate validation cohort made up of 95 to 150 different subjects was used. The study combined high-throughput TCR immunosequencing, statistical association of individual TCRs with disease status, and machine learning to predict cytomegalovirus infection status. In a later analysis, previously published TCR beta repertoires from hundreds of donors were re-analyzed and high-resolution HLA genotyping was added so that TCR occurrence patterns could be studied. The later analysis used no new phenotypic data to find candidate immune exposures, relying instead on TCR beta sequences and their occurrence across donors. An earlier analysis of some 500 of the donors used high-throughput TCR beta sequencing to judge whether each TCR beta V gene segment behaved as functional or pseudogenic. Donor age, sex, ethnicity and CMV serostatus were compiled alongside the repertoire data. A later genetic analysis used genome-wide SNP genotypes for about 65% of the roughly 700 donors, treating that subset as a discovery cohort. All discovery cohort repertoires had been generated on a single sequencing platform. HLA typing included class I and class II loci at four-digit resolution. Typing coverage varied by locus: roughly 629-640 donors for A, B, C, DRB1 and DQB1; 522 for DQA1; over 600 for DPA1; roughly 450 for DPB1. Because of strong linkage in the cohort, a handful of DR-DQ haplotypes were treated as single units for association and clustering. Across 300 to 500 genotyped donors of the cohort, an average of approximately 240,000 unique TCR beta nucleotide sequences per donor were sequenced, and 15% to 20% of those sequences were non-productive.

In total, fewer than 750 healthy bone marrow donors made up the cohort. Cohort members were all nominally healthy when sampled, although unrecorded immune exposures were likely present. The donor tested CMV seronegative, placing the donor among the roughly 350 seronegative members of the cohort. A peripheral blood sample was provided by each donor, and peripheral blood mononuclear cells were used for TCR beta sequencing. The Qiagen DNeasy Blood Extraction Kit was used to extract genomic DNA from the blood cell samples. What the authors observed across the whole study: When HLA alleles, especially DR and DQ, strongly co-occurred, TCR associations were difficult to assign to individual alleles. A later analysis found that most CMV-associated TCR beta chains appeared HLA-restricted, with HLA associations seemingly driven largely by CMV exposure. In both the original and validation cohorts, the classifier was reported to diagnose cytomegalovirus status with high specificity and sensitivity. Some IMGT-functional V segments, including TRBV6-2 and TRBV6-3, could not be told apart with the 87-base-pair reads, so those segments were excluded. It was suggested by the authors that the approach could potentially be generalized to other disease states and immunological phenotypes. Roughly uniform sequencing depth across donors was assumed in presence/absence analyses, although this assumption may not hold. In a later analysis, some 18,000 TCR beta sequences were associated with specific HLA alleles at a false discovery rate of 0.05. A further reported finding was that TCR beta sequences accurately predicted the HLA-A and HLA-B alleles for most subjects in the first cohort. A later analysis reported that several top co-occurrence clusters appeared linked to parvovirus B19, influenza, CMV and Epstein-Barr virus. In this cohort, only TCR beta chains were sequenced, and detectable features were limited by the absence of alpha or paired-chain data. In the study, 150 to 200 TCR beta chains were listed as associated with cytomegalovirus. A cluster of highly shared sequence variants was judged likely to represent a technical artifact of the sequencing pipeline. The earlier analysis of 587 of the donors excluded roughly 16 rarely observed V segments, including chromosome 9 orphons, because counts were too low. In a later analysis, TCR association rates were found to vary across HLA loci, with the most associated TCRs seen for DRB1 alleles and the fewest for HLA-C alleles. Most TCR sequences were observed very rarely across donors, whereas some public TCRs were present in many individuals. Broadly in line with IMGT annotations, most TCR beta V segments showed up in productive rearrangements about 87% or about 30% of the time in an earlier analysis of a few hundred of the donors. Because HLA typing was missing for some donors at each locus, association tests included only the typed subset. For the cohort, immune exposure information was limited to CMV serostatus. According to a later genetic analysis, donors in an Asian-associated ancestry cluster had fewer N-insertions in productive TCRs than the approximately 630-donor mean. Correlated functional status among segregating V segments might be attributable to linkage disequilibrium, but an unknown experimental factor could not be ruled out. An association between a missense DCLRE1C variant and V-gene and J-gene trimming of TCR beta chains was found in a later genetic analysis and replicated in an independent cohort. A few of the identified cytomegalovirus-associated TCR beta chains were confirmed in vitro to be specific for cytomegalovirus antigens. In a later analysis, HLA-associated TCR beta chains showed more clonal expansion and lower generation probabilities than non-associated chains that were equally common.

The protocol used for the library was the immunoSEQ multiplex PCR assay. A mixture of 60 forward primers for TCR Vbeta segments and 13 reverse primers for TCR Jbeta segments was used in the multiplex PCR. The CDR3 region of rearranged TCR beta genes was amplified from genomic DNA by a multiplex PCR assay. The Illumina HiSeq System was used to sequence the amplified TCR beta libraries as 87-base-pair reads. In the paper's pipeline: In a later analysis, tens of millions of unique TCR beta chains were counted across the roughly 610 repertoires, and approximately 9.9 million of these chains were shared by at least two donors. Raw reads were error-corrected and collapsed into unique sequences with a nearest-neighbor algorithm that merged closely related sequences to remove PCR and sequencing errors. Alignment of CDR3 sequences to IMGT reference sequences was used to assign V, D and J gene segments. For a sequence to be retained, a match of at least six nucleotides was required to both a V gene segment and a J gene segment. A rearrangement counted as productive if the CDR3 had no stop codons and remained in frame with V and J, and every other rearrangement counted as non-productive. CDR3 was defined according to IMGT convention as the region running from the second conserved V-encoded cysteine to the conserved J-encoded phenylalanine. The earlier analysis of some 600 of the donors excluded sequences that lacked an unambiguous match to a single V gene segment. In an earlier analysis of several hundred of the donors, V segments were called functional above 56.7% productive rearrangements and were called segregating when the between-donor standard deviation exceeded 5%. A statistical classification framework was built to diagnose cytomegalovirus status from the catalog of TCR beta chain sequences. In a later analysis, V and J genes were assigned by comparing TCR nucleotide sequences against IMGT/GENE-DB human TR gene sequences. A later analysis assigned CDR3 sequences and most-parsimonious VDJ recombination scenarios with the TCRdist pipeline. A later analysis defined each TCR beta chain by its CDR3 amino acid sequence plus V-gene family, and excluded reads lacking a unique V-gene family. To address suspected cross-contamination and a sequencing artifact, a later analysis removed around 600 highly shared, low-generation-probability nucleotide sequences. For each public chain, a later analysis derived a clonal expansion index from normalized ranks of inferred template counts within each repertoire. In a later analysis, generation probabilities were computed using a VDJ recombination model fitted to out-of-frame rearrangements, and the results were checked against IGoR. In a later analysis, TCR-TCR, TCR-HLA and TCR-CMV co-occurrence was scored with hypergeometric tests, and a repertoire-size bias correction was applied to TCR pairs. A later analysis estimated false discovery rates by permuting HLA or CMV assignments 20 times. In a later analysis, co-occurring TCRs were grouped using DBSCAN, with TCRdist sequence similarity added in when clustering inside HLA-allele-positive subsets. For co-occurrence clustering, repertoires with fewer than 30,000 or more than 120,000 public chains were excluded, along with roughly 5 repertoires with anomalous nucleotide sharing. The source is immuneACCESS, and TCRdb retained only in-frame sequences with V and J called. Part of the clones is not carried over; for the studies checked, unresolved V genes explain less than half of this, and the remainder is unexplained. V and J calls and clone size follow that table, whereas D and trimming were derived from the DNA. Across this sample there are under 200,000 clones, with about 65% seen only once. Jointly, the top ten make up more than 1.3% of the sample.

The chain was built from TRBV6-6 and TRBJ2-7; the D gene is unclear. This receptor was taken from a girl aged 10 to 17 in good health and CMV-seronegative. The sequencing input was PBMCs. The DNA sequence follows: TGTGCCAGCAGCCACAATGACGAGCAGTACTTC. The encoded protein is CASSHNDEQYF.